This T cell receptor (beta chain) came from a study of blood T cell repertoires in COVID-19. Study as a whole: T cells, B-cell-depleted T cells, or PBMCs provided the cDNA or gDNA that served as material.

CDR1 and CDR2 from the germline V gene are SGHDN and FVKESK. The V and J ends lost 3 bases and 4 bases respectively, with 15 bases between them. The CDR3 is 15 amino acids. Clones were sequenced by immunoSEQ multiplex PCR, and TCRdb holds only the in-frame ones, with some missing. Of some 130,000 clones in the sample, about 72% were seen once. The source is a man between 60 and 75 years old who had recovered from COVID-19. The sample was peripheral blood. The chain combines TRBV14 with TRBJ1-2; a possible D gene is TRBD1 (5 bases). CDR3 region: CASSQSRGGVYGYTF. In nucleotides, the CDR3 is TGTGCCAGCAGCCAGAGCCGGGGAGGGGTCTATGGCTACACCTTC.